This TCR beta chain comes out of a study of shared clonotypes between healthy human individuals. Study outcomes and limitations: Non-shared clonotypes displayed generation probabilities falling below those of clonotypes present in all four donors. Naive subsets typically showed greater estimated richness than memory subsets.

Researchers divided each subset's genomic DNA evenly across several immunoSEQ plates. The authors loaded roughly 180 ng DNA, some 32,000 T cell genomes, into sorted-subset replicate PCRs. Method: immunoSEQ multiplex PCR; TCRdb's copy keeps in-frame clones and lacks some. The table shows some 2,100,000 clones, with approximately 96% occurring only once. As regards this clone: Antigen unknown.

The specimen sequenced was naive CD4+ T cells sorted from blood. The sample's subset: CD45RA+ positively selected. The source is a man younger than 30 in good health.

In DNA, the CDR3 is TGTGCCAGTACTCAGCGGGGGACCGGCGGAACTAATGAAAAACTGTTTTTT. It yields the protein CASTQRGTGGTNEKLFF. The chain joins TRBV19 to TRBJ1-4; perhaps TRBD1 as D (5 bases). CDR1 LNHDA and CDR2 SQIVND come from the germline V gene (reference sequence). Trimming left V 7 bases short and J 1 base short, with 19 bases between. This CDR3 comprises 17 residues.